Listed below are T cell receptor beta chains from one sample, sequenced in a study of response to subunit inactivated influenza vaccine. TCRdb reanalysed the RT-PCR reads using MiXCR and keeps one entry per CDR3 protein. This table has hundreds of thousands of distinct CDR3 sequences, 15% to 20% appearing once. Sequencing was performed on CD4+ T cells sorted from PBMCs, taken 23 months after vaccination. The receptors come from a man in his fifties or sixties who received an inactivated influenza vaccine. The CDR3 runs from the conserved cysteine through the conserved F or W. The D gene is left open where the match is weak. Some rows have no size entry. The others give once, few or many, or a class for an expanded clone.

>TRBJ2-3|TRBV5-6|TRBD2|.|12
CASSLRDYAQYF
TGTGCCAGCAGCCTCCGGGACTACGCGCAGTATTTT
>TRBJ2-4|TRBV20-1|TRBD2|once|14
CSAPLAGPKNIQYF
TGCAGTGCGCCCCTAGCGGGCCCCAAAAACATTCAGTACTTC
>TRBJ1-2|TRBV5-1|.|few|16
CASRQTTGPSNYGYTF
TGCGCCAGCAGACAAACGACAGGCCCATCTAACTATGGCTACACCTTC
>TRBJ2-1|TRBV3-1|TRBD2|few|15
CASSREVAGYNEQFF
TGTGCCAGCAGCCGCGAGGTAGCGGGATACAATGAGCAGTTCTTC
>TRBJ2-3|TRBV27|.|.|15
CASSLGRGRVDTQYF
TGTGCCAGCAGTTTAGGGAGGGGGCGGGTTGATACGCAGTATTTT
>TRBJ1-1|TRBV25-1|.|few|12
CASSESDGQAFF
TGTGCCAGCAGTGAATCTGACGGGCAAGCTTTCTTT
>TRBJ1-6|TRBV5-1|TRBD1|few|15
CASSFEPGQGVPLHF
TGCGCCAGCAGCTTCGAACCGGGACAGGGGGTCCCCCTCCACTTT
>TRBJ2-1|TRBV11-2|.|few|15
CASSLGQRHFNEQFF
TGTGCCAGCAGCTTGGGTCAGCGTCATTTTAATGAGCAGTTCTTC
>TRBJ2-1|TRBV10-3|TRBD2|.|15
CATFETSGAFNEQFF
TGTGCCACCTTTGAGACTAGCGGGGCTTTCAATGAGCAGTTCTTC
>TRBJ2-3|TRBV10-3|.|many|16
CAISESGAGGADTQYF
TGTGCCATCAGTGAGTCCGGGGCCGGCGGGGCAGATACGCAGTATTTT
>TRBJ2-2|TRBV10-3|.|few|13
CAISLGRAGELFF
TGTGCCATCAGTCTCGGCAGGGCCGGGGAGCTGTTTTTT
>TRBJ2-3|TRBV7-2|TRBD2|.|14
CASSFSSGRDTQYF
TGTGCCAGCAGCTTTTCTAGCGGACGAGATACGCAGTATTTT